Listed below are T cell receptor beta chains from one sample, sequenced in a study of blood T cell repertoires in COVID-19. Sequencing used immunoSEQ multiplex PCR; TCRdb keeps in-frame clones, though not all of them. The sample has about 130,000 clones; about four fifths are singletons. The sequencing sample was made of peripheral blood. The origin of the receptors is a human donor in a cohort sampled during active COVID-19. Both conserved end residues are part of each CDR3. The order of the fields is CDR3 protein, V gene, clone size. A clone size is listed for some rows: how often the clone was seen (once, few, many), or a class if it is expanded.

cdr3_aa: CAWRQTGGYSPLHF; v_call: TRBV30; clone_size: few
cdr3_aa: CASSEGTGGVDEQYF; v_call: TRBV10-1; clone_size: NA
cdr3_aa: CASRAAGPGSGELFF; v_call: TRBV6-5; clone_size: NA
cdr3_aa: CASSLVRVEGYTF; v_call: TRBV13; clone_size: NA
cdr3_aa: CASRREGGGVDEKLFF; v_call: TRBV3-1/TRBV3-2; clone_size: NA
cdr3_aa: CASSTHSTGKSGYTF; v_call: TRBV6-5; clone_size: NA
cdr3_aa: CAWTGGGFTEAFF; v_call: TRBV30; clone_size: NA
cdr3_aa: CASSFLAGVSQETQYF; v_call: TRBV7-9; clone_size: NA
cdr3_aa: CASSQQGARNTEAFF; v_call: TRBV19; clone_size: NA
cdr3_aa: CSVGGQIERGNEQFF; v_call: TRBV29-1; clone_size: NA
cdr3_aa: CASSPRHGEVEAFF; v_call: TRBV18; clone_size: few
cdr3_aa: CASSPLRTGPNTEAFF; v_call: TRBV4-1; clone_size: NA
cdr3_aa: CAISESGQGRVGEAFF; v_call: TRBV10-3; clone_size: few
cdr3_aa: CASSPDSLPTYNEQFF; v_call: TRBV27; clone_size: NA
cdr3_aa: CASSLEQGNNYGYTF; v_call: TRBV5-5; clone_size: NA
cdr3_aa: CASSSQGQLNTGELFF; v_call: TRBV7-6; clone_size: NA
cdr3_aa: CASSSPNREEAFF; v_call: TRBV7-8; clone_size: NA
cdr3_aa: CASSVDGVEAFF; v_call: TRBV9; clone_size: NA
cdr3_aa: CASSRGQLLLGGYTF; v_call: TRBV3-1/TRBV3-2; clone_size: NA
cdr3_aa: CASSVTGSGELFF; v_call: TRBV19; clone_size: NA